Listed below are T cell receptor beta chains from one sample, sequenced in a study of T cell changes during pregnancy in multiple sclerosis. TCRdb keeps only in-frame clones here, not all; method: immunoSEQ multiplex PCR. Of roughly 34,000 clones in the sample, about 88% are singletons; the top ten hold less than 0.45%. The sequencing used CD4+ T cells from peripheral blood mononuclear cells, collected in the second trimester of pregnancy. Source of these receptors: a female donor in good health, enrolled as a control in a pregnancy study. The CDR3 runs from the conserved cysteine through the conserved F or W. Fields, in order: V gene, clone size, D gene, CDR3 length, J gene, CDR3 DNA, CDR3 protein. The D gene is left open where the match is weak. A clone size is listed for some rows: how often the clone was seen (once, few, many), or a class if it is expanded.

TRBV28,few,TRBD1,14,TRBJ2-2,TGTGCCAGCAGGACAGGGCGGAGGACCGGGGAGCTGTTTTTT,CASRTGRRTGELFF
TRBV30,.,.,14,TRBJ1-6,TGTGCCTGGAGCTACGTGGGGGGAAATTCACCCCTCCACTTT,CAWSYVGGNSPLHF
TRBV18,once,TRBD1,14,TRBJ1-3,TGTGCCAGCTCGTCGACAGGGTACGGAAACACCATATATTTT,CASSSTGYGNTIYF
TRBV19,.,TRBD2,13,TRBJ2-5,TGTGCCAGTAGTACGGGACTAGCGGAGACCCAGTACTTC,CASSTGLAETQYF
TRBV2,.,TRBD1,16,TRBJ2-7,TGTGCCAGCAGTGACCCCGGGACAGCTCCTTCCTACGAGCAGTACTTC,CASSDPGTAPSYEQYF
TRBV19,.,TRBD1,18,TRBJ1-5,TGTGCCAGTTTGAAGGGGGACAGGGTCCATTATAGCAATCAGCCCCAGCATTTT,CASLKGDRVHYSNQPQHF
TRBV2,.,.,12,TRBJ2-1,TGTGCCAGCAGCGAAACAGGCAATGAGCAGTTCTTC,CASSETGNEQFF
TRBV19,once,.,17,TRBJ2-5,TGTGCCAGTAGTATAGATCGTGGGCTCAGGGGCCAAGAGACCCAGTACTTC,CASSIDRGLRGQETQYF
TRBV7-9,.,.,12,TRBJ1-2,TGTGCCAGCAGCTTCACAGACTATGGCTACACCTTC,CASSFTDYGYTF
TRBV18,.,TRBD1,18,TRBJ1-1,TGTGCCAGCTCACCACCGTTCCCCGGGACAGGGAGAAACACTGAAGCTTTCTTT,CASSPPFPGTGRNTEAFF
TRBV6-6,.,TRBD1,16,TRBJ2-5,TGTGCCAGCAGTTACTCGGGACAGTCCCCCGGAACGGCCCAGTACTTC,CASSYSGQSPGTAQYF
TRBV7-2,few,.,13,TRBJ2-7,TGTGCCAGCAGTACGCAGCCTGGCGGCGAGCAGTACTTC,CASSTQPGGEQYF
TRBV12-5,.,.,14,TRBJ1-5,TGTGCTAGTGGTACATGGACGGAGGGGAGGCCCCAGCATTTT,CASGTWTEGRPQHF
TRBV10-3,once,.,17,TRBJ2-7,TGTGCCATCAGTGACCCCCTGATGGCGGAGATACGGTACGAGCAGTACTTC,CAISDPLMAEIRYEQYF
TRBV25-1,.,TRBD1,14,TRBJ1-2,TGTGCCAGCAGTGAATGGGGGACAGATCATGGCTACACCTTC,CASSEWGTDHGYTF
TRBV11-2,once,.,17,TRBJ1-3,TGTGCCAGCAGCACCTCCCGACACGCCGACTCTGGAAACACCATATATTTT,CASSTSRHADSGNTIYF
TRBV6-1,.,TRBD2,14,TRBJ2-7,TGTGCCAGCAGTGTAATCGGGGGGGCCTACGAGCAGTACTTC,CASSVIGGAYEQYF
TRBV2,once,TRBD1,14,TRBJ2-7,TGTGCCAGCAGGCCCGACAGGGGGCACCACAAAAAGTACTTC,CASRPDRGHHKKYF
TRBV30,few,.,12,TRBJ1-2,TGTGCCTGGAAACAGAGTAACTATGGCTACACCTTC,CAWKQSNYGYTF
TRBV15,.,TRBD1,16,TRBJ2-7,TGTGCCACCAGCAGTCTTGGATCAAACAGGGGGTACGAGCAGTACTTC,CATSSLGSNRGYEQYF
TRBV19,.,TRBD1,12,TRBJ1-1,TGTGCCAGCAGGGGGCAAGGAGCTGAAGCTTTCTTT,CASRGQGAEAFF
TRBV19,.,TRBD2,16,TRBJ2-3,TGTGCCAGTAGGGGACTAGCTGGGGTCCGCACAGATACGCAGTATTTT,CASRGLAGVRTDTQYF
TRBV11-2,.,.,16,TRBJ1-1,TGTGCCAGCACCCTGGGGGGGGGATCACTGAACACTGAAGCTTTCTTT,CASTLGGGSLNTEAFF
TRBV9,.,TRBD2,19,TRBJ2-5,TGTGCCAGCACCCCCGCCGGACTAGCGGGGGGGCTGTACCAAGAGACCCAGTACTTC,CASTPAGLAGGLYQETQYF
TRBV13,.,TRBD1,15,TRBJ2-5,TGTGCCAGCAGCTGGGGACAGCTTAAACAAGAGACCCAGTACTTC,CASSWGQLKQETQYF
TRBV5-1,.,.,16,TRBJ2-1,TGCGCCAGCAGCTTGCAGCCGACGGAGGCCTACAATGAGCAGTTCTTC,CASSLQPTEAYNEQFF
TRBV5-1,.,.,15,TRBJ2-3,TGCGCCAGCAGCTTGGGAGGGGGAAGCACAGATACGCAGTATTTT,CASSLGGGSTDTQYF
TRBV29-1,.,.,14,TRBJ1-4,TGCAGCGTCGGATCAGGACAGCCTCCGCGAAAACTGTTTTTT,CSVGSGQPPRKLFF
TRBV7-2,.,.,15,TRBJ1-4,TGTGCCAGCAGCTTAGGTTCAGGGCTGAATGAAAAACTGTTTTTT,CASSLGSGLNEKLFF
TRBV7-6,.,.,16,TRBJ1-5,TGTGCCAGCAGCTTAGCCGCCAGAACCGACACTCAGCCCCAGCATTTT,CASSLAARTDTQPQHF
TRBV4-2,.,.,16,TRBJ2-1,TGTGCCAGCAGCCAAGATCGGGGAGCCGTCTCCACGGAGCAGTTCTTC,CASSQDRGAVSTEQFF
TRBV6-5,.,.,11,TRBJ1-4,TGTGCCAGCAGAGAAGGAGGGAAACTGTTTTTT,CASREGGKLFF
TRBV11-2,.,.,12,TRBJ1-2,TGTGCCAGCAGCGGGAGTCCAGCTGGCTACACCTTC,CASSGSPAGYTF
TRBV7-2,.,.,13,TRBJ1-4,TGTGCCAGCAGCTCCTTTAATAATGAAAAACTGTTTTTT,CASSSFNNEKLFF
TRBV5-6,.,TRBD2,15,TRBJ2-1,TGTGCCAGCAGCCTACTAGCGGGGTTGGGGAATGAGCAGTTCTTC,CASSLLAGLGNEQFF
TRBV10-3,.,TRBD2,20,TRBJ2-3,TGTGCCATCAGTGAGACGACTAGCGGAGCCCAATATTCTCTCACAGATACGCAGTATTTT,CAISETTSGAQYSLTDTQYF
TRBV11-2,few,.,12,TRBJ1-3,TGTGCCAGCAGCTTCAATGGAAACACCATATATTTT,CASSFNGNTIYF
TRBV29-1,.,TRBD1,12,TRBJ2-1,TGCAGCGCGAGGGACAGGGGGGTTGAGCAGTTCTTC,CSARDRGVEQFF
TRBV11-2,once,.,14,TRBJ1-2,TGTGCCAGCAGCCTAGACCCGACGGGCTATGGCTACACCTTC,CASSLDPTGYGYTF
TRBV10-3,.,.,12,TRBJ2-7,TGTGCCATCAGTGCAGCCGGGCCGGACATGGACTTC,CAISAAGPDMDF
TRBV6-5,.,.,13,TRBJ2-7,TGTGCCAGCAGAGCCGAATCCTCCTACGAGCAGTACTTC,CASRAESSYEQYF
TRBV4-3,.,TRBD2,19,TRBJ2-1,TGCGCCAGCAGCCAAGAAGTTAGCGGGGGGGGGAGCTCCTACAATGAGCAGTTCTTC,CASSQEVSGGGSSYNEQFF